This T cell receptor (beta chain) was recovered during a study of T-cell reconstitution after alpha-beta-depleted transplantation in children. Findings and caveats of the study: Surviving recipient T cells and intrathymic progenitors accounted for some patients' high TCRbeta diversity at day 60. Once a year had passed after transplant, T-cell counts and diversity came mostly from newly produced T cells. Where alpha-beta T cells came from about two months after transplant was reportedly several hundred expanded graft clones.

A note on this clonotype: What it recognizes is unknown. This clone may be a read error of a much larger clone one base away.

TCRbeta library preparation incorporated unique molecular identifiers. MiXCR, applied by TCRdb to the PCR reads, yields one record per CDR3 protein. The table includes approximately 500,000 distinct CDR3 sequences, more than 9% detected once. CDR1 is SGDLS, CDR2 YYNGEE, per germline. The V end was cut by 0 bases, the J end by 2 bases, with 12 bases between. The CDR3 totals 16 residues. This chain uses TRBV9 with TRBJ2-1; perhaps TRBD2 as D (6 bases). The material sequenced was PBMCs, taken before TCRalphabeta/CD19-depleted stem cell transplant. The receptor was derived from a child aged 2-15 years with inherited bone marrow failure, due to receive a stem cell transplant. The CDR3, as DNA: TGTGCCAGCAGCGTAGATCCGGGGGAGACCTACAATGAGCAGTTCTTC. It translates to CASSVDPGETYNEQFF.